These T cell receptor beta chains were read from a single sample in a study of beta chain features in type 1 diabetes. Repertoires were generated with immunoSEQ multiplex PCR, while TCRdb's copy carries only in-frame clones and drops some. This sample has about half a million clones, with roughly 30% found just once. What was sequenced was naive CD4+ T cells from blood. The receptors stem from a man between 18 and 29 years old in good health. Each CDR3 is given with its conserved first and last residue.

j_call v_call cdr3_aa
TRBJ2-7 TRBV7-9 CASSLTGPHEQYF
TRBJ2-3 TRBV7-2 CASSLEAVGGHTQYF
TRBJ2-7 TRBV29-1 CSATSGPPYEQYF
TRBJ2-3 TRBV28 CASSLPRASVSYTQYF
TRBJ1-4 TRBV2 CASSAQGRGKLFF
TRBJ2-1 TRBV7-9 CASSRFGGLNYNEQFF
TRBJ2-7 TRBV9 CASSPGPDRVYEQYF
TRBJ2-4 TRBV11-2 CASSGVVREGKNIQYF
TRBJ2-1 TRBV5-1 CASSLTASSSYNEQFF
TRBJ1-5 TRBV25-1 CASSDESGSRNQPQHF
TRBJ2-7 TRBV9 CASSPQTSGITYEQYF
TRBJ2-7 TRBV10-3 CAIRHQRGSYEQYF
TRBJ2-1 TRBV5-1 CASSLPSGRAYNEQFF
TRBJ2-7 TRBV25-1 CATRPSGNYEQYF
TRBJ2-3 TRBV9 CASSVPGSTDTQYF
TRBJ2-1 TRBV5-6 CASSLAGAEFF
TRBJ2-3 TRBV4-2 CASSQGTSADTQYF
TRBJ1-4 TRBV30 CAWSVYVGPNEKLFF
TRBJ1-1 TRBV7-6 CASSPRAQTEAFF
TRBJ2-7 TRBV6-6 CASRAGSYEQYF
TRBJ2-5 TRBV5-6 CASSLDWAGQETQYF
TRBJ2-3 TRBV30 CAWTGSRSVVADTQYF